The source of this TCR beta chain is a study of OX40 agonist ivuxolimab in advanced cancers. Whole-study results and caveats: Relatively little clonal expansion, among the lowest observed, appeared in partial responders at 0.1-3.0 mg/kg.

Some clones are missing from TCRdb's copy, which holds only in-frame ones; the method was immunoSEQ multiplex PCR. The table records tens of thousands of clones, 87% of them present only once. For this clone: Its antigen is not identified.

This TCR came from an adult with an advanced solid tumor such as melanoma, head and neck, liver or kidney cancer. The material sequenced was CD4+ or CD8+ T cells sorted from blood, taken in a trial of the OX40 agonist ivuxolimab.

The CDR3 DNA reads TGTGCCAGCAGTGAAGTCCCTAGCGGGAGTCCGCAGTACTTC. Amino acid sequence: CASSEVPSGSPQYF. The V gene is TRBV6-1, the J gene TRBJ2-7; 10 bases match TRBD2. The CDR3 extends over 14 amino acids. Germline V gives CDR1 MNHNS, CDR2 SASEGT. The ends lost 1 base at V and 9 bases at J; junction bases unmatched: 6.